Below are 5 T cell receptor beta chains sequenced from a single sample in a study of cytomegalovirus exposure and HLA in healthy donors. 13 Jbeta primers and 60 Vbeta primers were used for the PCR. Method: immunoSEQ multiplex PCR; TCRdb's copy keeps in-frame clones and lacks some. The sample lists about 98,000 clones, 70% to 90% seen once, with 2.6% in the top ten. Sequencing was carried out using PBMCs. These receptors were obtained from a man aged 35 to 55 in good health and CMV-seronegative.

Details on this clone: Within the sample, other DNA sequences also encode this same CDR3. The V gene is TRBV7-9, the J gene TRBJ1-2, with 10 bases fitting TRBD1. The germline gives CDR1 SEHNR, CDR2 FQNEAQ (reference sequence). V shed 5 bases and J 5 bases; nucleotides not matched to a gene: 8. This CDR3 spans 15 amino acids. The CDR3 is CASSVRTGGSYGYTF. DNA for the CDR3: TGTGCCAGCAGCGTCCGGACAGGGGGGAGTTATGGCTACACCTTC.

The V and J genes are TRBV7-3 and TRBJ2-1; 7 nucleotides line up with TRBD2. The CDR3 is made up of 16 amino acids. CDR1 and CDR2 (germline): SGHTA, FQGTGA. Trimming cost V 5 bases and J 7 bases; bases outside gene matches: 14. This CDR3 reads CASSEDSSGGLNEQFF. The CDR3 DNA follows: TGTGCCAGCAGCGAGGACTCCTCGGGGGGTCTGAATGAGCAGTTCTTC.

This rearrangement joins TRBV5-4 to TRBJ2-1, with 12 bases lining up with TRBD2. Germline V gene lookup returns CDR1 SGHNT and CDR2 YYREEE (reference sequence). CDR3 size: 15 residues. The ends lost 3 bases at V and 9 bases at J; junction bases unmatched: 7. The DNA of the CDR3 is TGTGCCAGCAGCTCGCTAGCGGGGGGGCAAGGTGAGCAGTTCTTC. Translation: CASSSLAGGQGEQFF.

This clone appeared a single time. The V and J genes are TRBV5-6 and TRBJ1-1; no definite D call. Trimming removed 0 bases at V and 3 bases at J, with 9 bases between. The CDR3 has 14 amino acids. Per germline, CDR1 SGHDT and CDR2 YYEEEE. The CDR3 here is CASSLVGLHTEAFF. The CDR3 DNA reads as TGTGCCAGCAGCTTGGTAGGACTTCACACTGAAGCTTTCTTT.

V gene TRBV9 combines with J gene TRBJ1-5; D unresolved. Looked up from germline, CDR1 is SGDLS and CDR2 is YYNGEE. The CDR3 sequence is 16 residues long. Between the trimmed V and J ends, which lost 4 bases and 1 base, there was a span of 15 bases. This chain's CDR3 is CASSLPPRGSNQPQHF. Here the CDR3 DNA reads TGTGCCAGCAGCCTACCTCCCCGCGGCAGCAATCAGCCCCAGCATTTT.